The rows below give T cell receptor beta chains drawn from one sample of a study of cytomegalovirus exposure and HLA in healthy donors. Sequenced by immunoSEQ multiplex PCR; TCRdb stores in-frame clones only, minus some. The sample lists over 200,000 clones, over 80% seen once, with around 15% in the top ten. The source material was PBMCs. The receptors here all came from a woman aged 25 to 45 in good health and CMV-seropositive. Both conserved end residues are part of each CDR3. D genes are given only for firm matches. Only some rows state a clone size, as once, few, many or a class for expanded clones.

d_call	clone_size	j_call	v_call	cdr3_aa	cdr3_nt
.	.	TRBJ2-1	TRBV7-3	CASSLDTLIHNEQFF	TGTGCCAGCAGCTTAGACACTTTAATTCACAATGAGCAGTTCTTC
.	.	TRBJ1-2	TRBV4-3	CASSQEAVLNYGYTF	TGCGCCAGCAGCCAAGAAGCGGTCCTTAACTATGGCTACACCTTC
.	few	TRBJ1-4	TRBV27	CASSLSKSQGGNEKLFF	TGTGCCAGCAGTTTATCGAAGTCGCAGGGTGGTAATGAAAAACTGTTTTTT
TRBD1	few	TRBJ2-7	TRBV19	CASSIRLGTATLRNYEQYF	TGTGCCAGTAGTATTCGCCTCGGGACAGCCACTCTAAGGAACTACGAGCAGTACTTC
TRBD1	few	TRBJ1-1	TRBV6-1	CASSEAQGMNTEAFF	TGTGCCAGCAGTGAAGCACAGGGGATGAACACTGAAGCTTTCTTT
TRBD1	.	TRBJ2-1	TRBV27	CASSLDRGQHNEQFF	TGTGCCAGCAGTTTAGACAGGGGGCAACACAATGAGCAGTTCTTC
.	.	TRBJ2-2	TRBV30	CAWSVRRDGGELFF	TGTGCCTGGAGTGTACGCAGGGATGGCGGGGAGCTGTTTTTT
.	.	TRBJ2-1	TRBV19	CASSIIGGLSSYNEQFF	TGTGCCAGTAGTATAATTGGCGGGCTTAGCTCCTACAATGAGCAGTTCTTC
.	.	TRBJ2-1	TRBV29-1	CSGSFGGRGEQFF	TGCAGCGGCAGTTTCGGAGGTAGAGGTGAGCAGTTCTTC
.	few	TRBJ1-5	TRBV10-3	CAISTDSNQPQHF	TGTGCCATCAGTACAGATAGCAATCAGCCCCAGCATTTT
.	.	TRBJ2-7	TRBV29-1	CSVGDDSYEQYF	TGCAGCGTTGGGGACGACTCCTACGAGCAGTACTTC
.	.	TRBJ2-6	TRBV6-5	CASSSSAGANVLTF	TGTGCCAGCAGTTCTAGCGCTGGGGCCAACGTCCTGACTTTC
TRBD1	.	TRBJ2-3	TRBV29-1	CSVERTGRGDTQYF	TGCAGCGTTGAACGGACAGGGAGAGGAGATACGCAGTATTTT
TRBD2	few	TRBJ2-7	TRBV5-1	CASSLSGAAYEQYF	TGCGCCAGCAGCCTTAGCGGGGCTGCCTACGAGCAGTACTTC
.	.	TRBJ2-1	TRBV2	CASTPGPRPYNEQFF	TGTGCCAGCACCCCGGGACCCCGCCCCTACAATGAGCAGTTCTTC
.	.	TRBJ1-2	TRBV4-2	CASSQGLQGFANYGYTF	TGTGCCAGCAGCCAAGGCTTACAGGGATTCGCTAACTATGGCTACACCTTC
TRBD1	.	TRBJ2-7	TRBV9	CASSPGQGSSYEQYF	TGTGCCAGCAGCCCCGGACAGGGATCGTCCTACGAGCAGTACTTC
.	.	TRBJ1-5	TRBV6-1	CASSVTVGNQPQHF	TGTGCCAGCAGTGTAACGGTAGGAAATCAGCCCCAGCATTTT
.	.	TRBJ2-3	TRBV7-6	CASSPQVGRYTDTQYF	TGTGCCAGCAGCCCCCAAGTAGGCAGGTACACAGATACGCAGTATTTT
.	.	TRBJ2-4	TRBV2	CASTLSQGNIQYF	TGTGCCAGCACATTGAGTCAGGGAAACATTCAGTACTTC
.	once	TRBJ1-2	TRBV30	CAWMLPGTSDYGYTF	TGTGCCTGGATGCTGCCCGGGACAAGTGACTATGGCTACACCTTC
.	.	TRBJ2-7	TRBV4-3	CASSQDLEWDSVIEQYF	TGCGCCAGCAGCCAAGATTTGGAGTGGGACTCTGTAATCGAGCAGTACTTC
.	.	TRBJ1-1	TRBV7-2	CASSLRAALEAFF	TGTGCCAGCAGCTTACGCGCCGCGCTCGAAGCTTTCTTT
TRBD2	.	TRBJ2-1	TRBV6-5	CASSYSTASGRNEQFF	TGTGCCAGCAGTTACTCGACAGCTAGCGGGAGAAATGAGCAGTTCTTC
TRBD1	.	TRBJ2-7	TRBV16	CASSQFSVGTGGTGEQYF	TGTGCCAGCAGCCAATTTTCTGTGGGGACAGGGGGTACAGGCGAGCAGTACTTC
TRBD1	.	TRBJ1-1	TRBV7-9	CASSLEAGGTEAFF	TGTGCCAGCAGCTTAGAAGCAGGGGGCACTGAAGCTTTCTTT
.	.	TRBJ1-2	TRBV28	CASMSSGFSVNYGYTF	TGTGCCAGCATGTCATCGGGATTTTCCGTTAACTATGGCTACACCTTC
.	.	TRBJ1-2	TRBV29-1	CSAEVGYGYTF	TGCAGCGCAGAGGTAGGCTATGGCTACACCTTC
TRBD1	.	TRBJ1-1	TRBV25-1	CASTRGGQGAGEAFF	TGTGCCAGCACCCGGGGGGGACAGGGGGCTGGTGAAGCTTTCTTT
.	.	TRBJ1-2	TRBV10-3	CAIRFSGTNYGYTF	TGTGCCATCAGGTTTTCAGGGACTAACTATGGCTACACCTTC
.	.	TRBJ2-7	TRBV11-2	CASSLQSTSYEQYF	TGTGCCAGCAGCCTCCAGAGTACCTCCTACGAGCAGTACTTC
.	.	TRBJ1-2	TRBV19	CASTLPGRSYGYTF	TGTGCCAGTACCCTCCCGGGACGGTCCTATGGCTACACCTTC
.	.	TRBJ2-2	TRBV6-1	CASSEWTVGELFF	TGTGCCAGCAGTGAATGGACGGTCGGGGAGCTGTTTTTT
.	.	TRBJ2-7	TRBV5-1	CASTWDQAEQYF	TGCGCCAGCACCTGGGACCAGGCCGAGCAGTACTTC
.	.	TRBJ2-7	TRBV6-1	CASSDRWQGLYEQYF	TGTGCCAGCAGTGACAGATGGCAGGGACTCTACGAGCAGTACTTC
TRBD2	.	TRBJ2-5	TRBV27	CASSLSPAGEETQYF	TGTGCCAGCAGTTTATCGCCAGCGGGAGAAGAGACCCAGTACTTC
.	.	TRBJ2-7	TRBV29-1	CSVDIGGDEQYF	TGCAGCGTTGATATTGGGGGCGACGAGCAGTACTTC
.	.	TRBJ1-1	TRBV5-4	CASSPAGRTEAFF	TGTGCCAGCAGCCCGGCGGGCAGGACTGAAGCTTTCTTT
.	.	TRBJ2-7	TRBV30	CAWTAEGSSYEQYF	TGTGCCTGGACTGCCGAGGGTAGCTCCTACGAGCAGTACTTC
.	.	TRBJ1-1	TRBV13	CASSLGTPNTEAFF	TGTGCCAGCAGCTTAGGCACCCCGAACACTGAAGCTTTCTTT
TRBD2	few	TRBJ2-7	TRBV5-1	CASQPGLSYEQYF	TGCGCCAGTCAACCGGGACTATCCTACGAGCAGTACTTC
.	.	TRBJ2-7	TRBV11-3	CASSLKEGEQYF	TGTGCCAGCAGCTTAAAGGAGGGGGAGCAGTACTTC
TRBD1	.	TRBJ1-1	TRBV30	CAWSTGQGDTEAFF	TGTGCCTGGAGTACGGGACAGGGGGACACTGAAGCTTTCTTT
.	.	TRBJ1-1	TRBV29-1	CSDLQGNTEAFF	TGCAGCGACCTACAGGGGAACACTGAAGCTTTCTTT
.	.	TRBJ2-2	TRBV4-3	CASSQDRGFGELFF	TGCGCCAGCAGCCAAGACCGGGGGTTCGGGGAGCTGTTTTTT
.	few	TRBJ2-2	TRBV30	CAWSEVGELFF	TGTGCCTGGAGTGAGGTCGGGGAGCTGTTTTTT
TRBD1	few	TRBJ1-2	TRBV10-3	CAISERRDRGADGYTF	TGTGCCATCAGTGAGCGGAGGGACAGGGGCGCAGATGGCTACACCTTC
TRBD1	.	TRBJ1-1	TRBV6-5	CASRKTGLTEAFF	TGTGCCAGCAGGAAGACAGGGCTCACTGAAGCTTTCTTT
.	.	TRBJ2-1	TRBV30	CAWSVRLYNEQFF	TGTGCCTGGAGTGTAAGACTCTACAATGAGCAGTTCTTC
.	.	TRBJ1-5	TRBV5-5	CASSLVGTLNQPQHF	TGTGCCAGCAGCTTGGTAGGTACTCTTAATCAGCCCCAGCATTTT
.	.	TRBJ1-1	TRBV2	CASTDSRGVLTEAFF	TGTGCCAGCACCGACTCCAGGGGTGTCTTGACTGAAGCTTTCTTT
.	.	TRBJ2-3	TRBV18	CASSPARADTQYF	TGTGCCAGCTCACCAGCCAGAGCGGATACGCAGTATTTT